This T cell receptor beta chain was sequenced in a study of vaccination and CD4 T cells after COVID-19. The study sequenced cultured CD4+ T cell DNA using the Oncomine TCR Beta short-read assay. One entry per CDR3 protein, called by TCRdb with MiXCR from the PCR reads. The sample lists roughly 13,000 distinct CDR3 sequences; 25% to 35% were seen once. This clonotype has a handful of counts. Antigen: not known. Germline CDR1 and CDR2: MNHNS and SASEGT. With 7 bases removed from V and 5 bases from J, the gap between germline ends came to 20 bases. CDR3 length: 15 amino acids. Treatment reported: roughly 11-day PBMC culture with coronavirus spike peptide pools or control peptides (ViraFEST assay). A few million PBMCs per well were cultured with 9 to 10 IU/ml IL-2 and approximately 9.6 ug/ml peptide pools.

The sequencing used CD4+ T cells from blood, cultured in vitro, collected before SARS-CoV-2 vaccination. The clonotype originates from a human donor who received a COVID-19 vaccine. This chain uses TRBV6-1 with TRBJ2-5; a weak D match, TRBD1 (5 bases). For the CDR3, the DNA is TGTGCCAGCAATAACAGACGGACGAAGGGGGAGACCCAGTACTTC. This sequence encodes CASNNRRTKGETQYF.